This TCR beta chain appears in the sequencing data of a study of CD8+ T cells in alopecia areata. Study at large: Treated patients were dosed with oral tofacitinib, taking 5 to 10 mg twice daily. Whole-study findings and limits: Scalp clonality and expanded CD8+ clones among the top 100 fell significantly with tofacitinib. Affected lesional scalp, above all in alopecia totalis/universalis, was more clonal than normal scalp.

As to this clone: Antigen specificity is unknown.

Following extraction, RNA underwent reverse transcription to cDNA, which served as the sequencing template. TCRdb's copy holds only in-frame clones and misses some; the assay was immunoSEQ multiplex PCR. The sample shows 180,000 or so clones, about 53% of them seen only once. V dropped 6 bases and J dropped 1 base, with 19 bases sitting between them. Germline V gene sequence: CDR1 SGHVS, CDR2 FNYEAQ. The CDR3 sequence is 16 residues long. Treatment indicated: oral pan-JAK inhibitor, 5-10 mg twice daily. V is TRBV7-6 and J is TRBJ2-7; D perhaps matches TRBD2 (6 bases). Sequences were derived from CD8+ T cells sorted from blood, sampled at week 24, from a patient treated with tofacitinib. The TCR comes from a human donor with alopecia areata. This CDR3 is CASSPGGAGNSYEQYF. For the CDR3, the DNA is TGTGCCAGCAGTCCCGGAGGGGCAGGCAATTCCTACGAGCAGTACTTC.